The 2 T cell receptor beta chains in this list originate from one sample, sequenced in a study of cytomegalovirus exposure and HLA in healthy donors. Primers included in the PCR were 60 Vbeta and 13 Jbeta primers. Profiled with immunoSEQ multiplex PCR; TCRdb holds only in-frame clones, not every one. Among fewer than 200,000 clones, about 77% were seen once, and the ten largest hold about 7.4%. The sequenced sample was PBMCs. These receptors were obtained from a male donor in good health and CMV-seropositive.

This chain links TRBV11-3 with TRBJ2-3; 11 positions agree with TRBD2. CDR3 length: 16 residues. Germline-derived CDR1 and CDR2 are SGHNT and YENEEA. Trimming at V came to 4 bases and at J to 2 bases, leaving 5 bases not matched to a gene. CDR3 DNA sequence: TGTGCCAGCAGCTCTTCTAGCGGGGGGAACACAGATACGCAGTATTTT. Translating it yields CASSSSSGGNTDTQYF.

The V gene is TRBV4-3, the J gene TRBJ2-7, with 9 bases aligning to TRBD1. After removal of 0 bases from V and 7 bases from J, the junction contained 10 bases not matched to a gene. The CDR3 has 16 residues. Germline CDR1 LGHNA, CDR2 YSLEER. This chain's CDR3 is CASSQDPGQGWREQYF. CDR3 nucleotides: TGCGCCAGCAGCCAAGATCCGGGACAGGGCTGGCGGGAGCAGTACTTC.